The 21 T cell receptor beta chains in this list originate from one sample, sequenced in a study of T-cell reconstitution after alpha-beta-depleted transplantation in children. Researchers prepared the TCRbeta library using unique molecular identifiers, the study reports. TCRdb re-called the PCR reads with MiXCR, one entry per CDR3 protein. Here the sample spans fewer than 550,000 distinct CDR3 sequences, over 9.5% being singletons. The sequencing here drew on PBMCs, taken before TCRalphabeta/CD19-depleted stem cell transplant. All receptors derive from a child aged 2-15 years with inherited bone marrow failure, due to receive a stem cell transplant.

This clonotype was counted ten times or more. The DNA of the CDR3 is TGTGCCAGCAGCTCCCTAGTGCTGTTTTTT. Its translation is CASSSLVLFF. This chain links TRBV21-1 with TRBJ2-2; the table assigns TRBD2, which was not confirmed against the DNA. TRBV21-1 constitutes a pseudogene. The CDR3 consists of 10 residues.

Worth noting for this clonotype: It may be a read error: a sequence one base away is much more abundant. No conserved phenylalanine or tryptophan is present at the end of the CDR3, so a read error is the likely explanation. The chain carries TRBV7-2 and TRBJ2-5, with D uncertain. This CDR3 spans 14 amino acids. In germline, CDR1 is SGHTA, CDR2 FQGNSA. The V end lost 8 bases, the J end lost 4 bases, and 17 bases lay between the germline ends. CDR3 sequence: CASRPVVGGETQYS. The CDR3 nucleotides are TGTGCCAGCCGCCCGGTGGTGGGCGGAGAGACCCAGTACTCC.

The chain uses TRBV11-1 and TRBJ1-5, with D hard to call. The germline gives CDR1 SGHAT, CDR2 FQDESV (reference sequence). The CDR3 loop spans 20 amino acids. Deletions cut 5 bases from V and 6 bases from J, with 32 bases between. In DNA, the CDR3 is TGTGCCAGCAGCGGACGCGGCCGGGGTGCGGAATCGAATACCCTTCAGCCCCAGCATTTT. Amino acids: CASSGRGRGAESNTLQPQHF. Variable domain in full (rest from reference TRBV11-1 and TRBJ1-5): EAEVAQSPRYKITEKSQAVAFWCDPISGHATLYWYRQILGQGPELLVQFQDESVVDDSQLPKDRFSAERLKGVDSTLKIQPAELGDSAMYLCASSGRGRGAESNTLQPQHFGDGTRLSIL.

This clonotype was observed at least ten times. V is TRBV12-3 or TRBV12-4 and J is TRBJ1-5; no clear D. The CDR3 spans 15 residues. Deletions cut 3 bases from V and 7 bases from J, with 16 bases between. The CDR3 loop is CASSLSTHSRQPQHF. CDR3 sequence (DNA): TGTGCCAGCAGTTTGTCCACCCACTCGCGGCAGCCCCAGCATTTT.

This clonotype was counted many times. The chain uses TRBV9 and TRBJ2-3; 13 bases line up with TRBD2. Germline trimming cut 0 bases from V and 6 bases from J; bases unmatched to any gene: 7. The CDR3 extends over 17 amino acids. Germline CDR1 is SGDLS and CDR2 is YYNGEE. CDR3 DNA: TGTGCCAGCAGCGTAGGCAGCACACTAGCGGGAGGGGATACGCAGTATTTT. Translated: CASSVGSTLAGGDTQYF.

The sample holds a few counts of this clonotype. The chain uses TRBV18 and TRBJ2-1; a weak D match, TRBD1 (6 bases). This CDR3 comprises 18 residues. The germline V gene has CDR1 KGHSH and CDR2 LQKENI. V lost 3 bases and J lost 0, with 18 bases in between. This CDR3 reads CASSPRSGTLSSYNEQFF. CDR3 nucleotides: TGTGCCAGCTCACCTCGATCCGGGACACTTAGCTCCTACAATGAGCAGTTCTTC.

This clonotype was found a few times. V usage is TRBV2 and J usage is TRBJ2-2; possible D gene TRBD2, 5 bases. Per germline, CDR1 SNHLY and CDR2 FYNNEI. The CDR3 totals 15 residues. V was clipped by 4 bases and J by 3 bases, with 12 bases between them. The CDR3 nucleotides read TGTGCCAGCAGTGCGGACTCGATATACACCGGGGAGCTGTTTTTT. It codes for CASSADSIYTGELFF.

The J gene is TRBJ2-3, the V gene TRBV4-3, with no clear D. V was cut by 1 base and J by 4 bases, with 12 bases left in between. This CDR3 spans 15 amino acids. Per germline, CDR1 LGHNA and CDR2 YSLEER. Here the CDR3 DNA reads TGCGCCAGCAGCCAAGTAAGGAATAGGGCAGATACGCAGTATTTT. Translated: CASSQVRNRADTQYF.

This clonotype has at least ten counts. The V call is TRBV5-1, the J call TRBJ2-5; TRBD2 aligns across 9 bases. Germline V lookup: CDR1 SGHRS, CDR2 YFSETQ. The CDR3 spans 14 residues. V trimming: 7 bases; J trimming: 4 bases; junction bases outside the gene matches: 8. CDR3 DNA: TGCGCCAGCGGGACTAGCTCCGGCGGAGAGACCCAGTACTTC. It encodes CASGTSSGGETQYF.

In this sample, this clonotype turned up many times. The CDR3 spells CASSFGRVLSTDTQYF. In DNA form, the CDR3 reads TGTGCCAGCAGTTTTGGGCGGGTGTTGAGCACAGATACGCAGTATTTT. This chain uses TRBV28 with TRBJ2-3, with a weak D call TRBD2 (5 bases). V was shortened by 3 bases and J by 0 bases, with 13 bases between the two germline ends. CDR1 is MDHEN, CDR2 SYDVKM, per germline. CDR3 length: 16 amino acids.

This clonotype was seen many times. This rearrangement joins TRBV29-1 to TRBJ2-2; D is possibly TRBD1 (5 bases). CDR3 length: 14 residues. The ends were cut back, 5 bases at V and 3 bases at J, with 13 bases in the middle. Germline assignment: CDR1 SQVTM and CDR2 ANQGSEA. CDR3 region: CSVLERGHTGELFF. The CDR3 nucleotides read TGCAGCGTTCTTGAAAGGGGCCACACCGGGGAGCTGTTTTTT.

There are a few counts of this clonotype. This chain connects TRBV27 to TRBJ2-1; D is ambiguous. Germline V gene data show CDR1 as MNHEY and CDR2 as SMNVEV (reference sequence). The CDR3 has 13 residues. The V end was cut by 10 bases, the J end by 4 bases, with 14 bases between. CDR3 region: CATRASLYNEQFF. CDR3 sequence (DNA): TGTGCCACCCGGGCTTCGTTATACAATGAGCAGTTCTTC.

The chain joins TRBV24-1 to TRBJ2-1; D is uncertain. Germline assignment: CDR1 KGHDR and CDR2 SFDVKD. The CDR3 consists of 12 residues. Trimming left V 3 bases short and J 9 bases short, with 8 bases between. The CDR3 spells CATSDQYGEQFF. Written as DNA, the CDR3 is TGTGCCACCAGTGATCAGTATGGTGAGCAGTTCTTC.

The chain recombines TRBV14 with TRBJ1-3, with D tentatively TRBD1 (5 bases). Germline values: CDR1 SGHDN, CDR2 FVKESK. The CDR3 is made up of 14 amino acids. Trimming took off 4 bases at V and 0 bases at J, with 7 bases between the two ends. The CDR3 nucleotides read TGTGCCAGCAGCCGACAGCTCTCTGGAAACACCATATATTTT. Translation: CASSRQLSGNTIYF.

This clonotype appeared many times. This sequence joins TRBV10-3 and TRBJ2-7; possible D gene TRBD1, 5 bases. Germline lookup yields CDR1 ENHRY and CDR2 SYGVKD. V lost 2 bases, J lost 0 bases, and 11 bases lay in between. There are 15 residues in the CDR3. The chain's CDR3 is CAISETQVFSYEQYF. The CDR3, as DNA: TGTGCCATCAGTGAGACACAGGTCTTCTCCTACGAGCAGTACTTC.

In its sample, this clonotype was seen many times. This sequence joins TRBV2 and TRBJ2-2; 7 bases align to TRBD1. This CDR3 spans 17 amino acids. V lost 0 bases to trimming and J lost 7 bases; unmatched junction nucleotides: 11. Looked up from germline, CDR1 is SNHLY and CDR2 is FYNNEI. CDR3 nucleotides: TGTGCCAGCAGTGAAGCGCCGAACAGGGGATTGAACGGGGAGCTGTTTTTT. Translating gives CASSEAPNRGLNGELFF.

The chain links TRBV28 to TRBJ2-6, with 7 bases matching TRBD1. The germline V gene has CDR1 MDHEN and CDR2 SYDVKM. With 5 bases clipped from V and 0 bases from J, the junction kept 7 bases outside the gene matches. The CDR3 length is 17 residues. CDR3 amino acids: CASSVGTALSGANVLTF. The CDR3 DNA reads as TGTGCCAGCAGTGTCGGGACAGCCCTCTCTGGGGCCAACGTCCTGACTTTC.

In its sample, this clonotype was seen many times. The V call is TRBV27, the J call TRBJ2-2, with D unclear. The CDR3 runs 14 residues. Germline V gene data show CDR1 as MNHEY and CDR2 as SMNVEV (reference sequence). V was trimmed by 8 bases and J by 1 base, leaving 11 bases between them. The CDR3 protein is CASGFGLNTGELFF. CDR3 in DNA: TGTGCCAGCGGGTTCGGATTGAACACCGGGGAGCTGTTTTTT.

This clonotype was picked up a small number of times. The chain has TRBV14 and TRBJ1-2; no clear D gene. This CDR3 spans 12 amino acids. CDR1 SGHDN and CDR2 FVKESK come from the germline V gene. V was pared by 1 base and J by 4 bases, with 4 bases between. The CDR3 here is CASSQAPYGYTF. For the CDR3, the DNA is TGTGCCAGCAGCCAAGCCCCCTATGGCTACACCTTC.

This clonotype was observed many times. The chain employs TRBV4-3 and TRBJ2-5; D might be TRBD2 (6 bases). Trimming left V 4 bases short and J 2 bases short, with 17 bases between. CDR1 and CDR2 (germline): LGHNA, YSLEER. The CDR3 contains 16 residues. CDR3 sequence (DNA): TGCGCCAGCAGCCTAAAGTTTACTAGCTGGCAAGAGACCCAGTACTTC. Its protein is CASSLKFTSWQETQYF.

This clonotype came up a few times. Its ends do not fully match the called genes, so a read error is possible. The chain links TRBV4-3 to TRBJ2-1, with D perhaps given as TRBD1 or TRBD2 (5 bases each). CDR3 length: 15 amino acids. Germline loops: CDR1 LGHNA, CDR2 YSLEER. As DNA, the CDR3 is TGCGCCAGCAGTCAAGTAGGGACGCGTCATGGTGAGCAGTTCTTC. It translates to CASSQVGTRHGEQFF.